This T cell receptor (beta chain) was captured by sequencing in a study of early T cells in non-severe SARS-CoV-2 infection (dated by TCRdb to the early 2020s). A note on the overall study: Because TCR sequencing was done on bulk RNA from unsorted whole blood, the alpha and beta chains could not be paired. Findings and caveats that apply to the study as a whole: VDJdb matching was skewed toward anti-spike CD8 responses, so virus-specific expansions were likely underestimated and private and CD4 specificities were missed.

A few counts support this clonotype. It lacks a known antigen. There are no base qualities to consult, and no much larger clone falls within one base. Library creation used 5' RACE. These reads were obtained on a NextSeq 500. The TCR library protocol attached unique molecular identifiers to individual cDNA molecules to correct for sequencing error and PCR bias. Both TCR alpha and beta chains were sequenced, and tight co-correlation was observed between alpha and beta sequence abundances in each sample. The study's own analysis went as follows. Decombinator V4 was used to annotate TCR sequences for V gene, J gene and CDR3. Expanded TCRs were defined as changing significantly between any two time points under a Poisson model with p below 0.0001. Abundances of TCRs were expressed as counts per million after normalisation to the total number of TCRs sequenced in each sample. MAIT TCRs were defined by TRAV1-2 paired with TRAJ12, TRAJ20 or TRAJ33, and iNKT TCRs by TRAV10 paired with TRAJ18. VDJdb, accessed on 1 November 2021, was searched for TCRs annotated for CMV, EBV and SARS-CoV-2, and TCRs annotated for more than one antigen were excluded. TCRdb redid the processing of the public reads, applying fastp at Q25 and MiXCR, and retained in-frame beta chains. Under each unique CDR3 protein, matching rows form one entry showing the most common genes and DNA. The authors' filters were not applied to this entry. The sample table lists approximately 90,000 distinct CDR3 sequences, roughly 17% of them with a count of one. 5.1% of the sample is taken by the ten largest.

The CDR3 goes from the cysteine to the phenylalanine over 16 residues. Only CDR3 DNA remains: 48 bases, in frame from the first base. Relative to germline, V is 3 bases shorter and J is 6 bases shorter, with 19 bases between their ends. CDR1 SGDLS and CDR2 YYNGEE are derived from the germline V gene. This was a case-control study nested in a cohort of healthcare workers in London, UK, who had nasopharyngeal swab PCR tests and blood samples taken every week. Healthcare workers were recruited between 23 and 31 March 2020, during the week of the UK lockdown, and were followed weekly for up to about 15 weeks.

Sequencing was performed on whole blood, taken at baseline. The clonotype comes from an adult who was a healthcare worker with PCR-confirmed SARS-CoV-2 infection or an uninfected control (not recorded which). The rearrangement joined TRBV9 to TRBJ2-1; possibly the D gene is TRBD2, per 6 matching bases. The CDR3 protein is CASSDFPGLRANEQFF. The nucleotide sequence reads as follows: TGTGCCAGCAGCGACTTCCCGGGACTTCGAGCCAATGAGCAGTTCTTC.